This T cell receptor (beta chain) appears in the sequencing data of a study of technical replicates of blood from a handful of donors. Clones were read by immunoSEQ multiplex PCR, and TCRdb kept only the in-frame ones, dropping some. The sample has fewer than 90,000 clones, approximately 90% seen once. The length of the CDR3 is 11 residues. Trimming took 5 bases from V and 6 from J, leaving 8 bases between them. In germline, CDR1 is GTSNPN, CDR2 SVGIG (reference sequence). This TCR came from a human donor in good health. The rearrangement uses TRBV30 and TRBJ2-4; D not resolved. Material for sequencing was T cells isolated from PBMCs. The CDR3 sequence is CAWDNGNIQYF. The CDR3 DNA reads TGTGCCTGGGACAATGGAAACATTCAGTACTTC. Combining the CDR3 with reference TRBV30 and TRBJ2-4 gives the whole variable domain SQTIHQWPATLVQPVGSPLSLECTVEGTSNPNLYWYRQAAGRGLQLLFYSVGIGQISSEVPQNLSASRPQDRQFILSSKKLLLSDSGFYLCAWDNGNIQYFGAGTRLSVL.